What follows are 6 T cell receptor beta chains derived from one specimen sequenced in a study of PD-L1 blockade in urothelial cancer (dated by TCRdb to about 2017). Library construction relied on the immunoSEQ multiplex PCR assay. This immuneACCESS table, as held by TCRdb, lists in-frame sequences with V and J called but not all clones. Of the missing ones, under half trace to an unresolved V gene in checked studies; the others have no known cause. For this sample there are about 91,000 clones; around four fifths appear just once. The ten largest clones represent approximately 8% of the sample. The meaning of the sample's time point label: peripheral blood 6 weeks after treatment start. The specimen comprised PBMCs, sampled around atezolizumab (anti-PD-L1) treatment. All receptors come from a man between 65 and 85 years old with urothelial cancer.

The rearrangement uses TRBV5-1 and TRBJ1-4; D is unresolved. CDR3 length: 14 amino acids. With 1 base removed from V and 8 bases from J, the gap between germline ends came to 12 bases. The germline CDR1 and CDR2 sequences are SGHRS and YFSETQ. The CDR3 protein is CASSLWGGKEKLFF. The CDR3 DNA sequence: TGCGCCAGCAGCTTGTGGGGAGGAAAAGAAAAACTGTTTTTT.

The chain recombines TRBV5-4 with TRBJ2-2; TRBD1 might be the D (5 bases). CDR1 is SGHNT, CDR2 YYREEE, per germline (reference sequence). The V end lost 0 bases, the J end lost 1 base, and 7 bases lay between the germline ends. This CDR3 is built from 15 residues. The CDR3 here is CASSLDRLNTGELFF. The CDR3 DNA follows: TGTGCCAGCAGCTTGGACAGGCTGAACACCGGGGAGCTGTTTTTT.

The chain combines TRBV2 with TRBJ2-3, with TRBD2 matching 13 bases. The CDR3 is 17 amino acids. V was clipped by 1 base and J by 6 bases; unmatched bases: 7. From germline, CDR1 is SNHLY and CDR2 FYNNEI. CDR3 in amino acids: CASSEGGLAGEDDTQYF. The CDR3 DNA reads as TGTGCCAGCAGTGAAGGTGGACTAGCGGGAGAAGATGATACGCAGTATTTT.

This chain uses TRBV5-1 with TRBJ2-2, with D possibly being TRBD2 (7 bases). The length of the CDR3 is 15 residues. The germline V gene encodes CDR1 SGHRS and CDR2 YFSETQ. V was shortened by 5 bases and J by 3 bases, with 14 bases between the two germline ends. The CDR3 DNA reads as TGCGCCAGCAGAGTCGGGGGGCGCGACACCGGGGAGCTGTTTTTT. It is translated as CASRVGGRDTGELFF.

The chain joins TRBV7-8 to TRBJ2-1, with 14 bases fitting TRBD2. Trimming removed 4 bases from V and 6 bases from J; junction bases left unmatched: 5. CDR3 length: 16 amino acids. CDR1 is SGHVS, CDR2 FQNEAQ, per germline. This CDR3 is CASSSSGTSGGNEQFF. CDR3 coding DNA: TGTGCCAGCAGCTCCTCCGGGACTAGCGGGGGCAATGAGCAGTTCTTC. Complete variable domain (other parts from reference TRBV7-8 and TRBJ2-1): GAGVSQSPRYKVAKRGQDVALRCDPISGHVSLFWYQQALGQGPEFLTYFQNEAQLDKSGLPSDRFFAERPEGSVSTLKIQRTQQEDSAVYLCASSSSGTSGGNEQFFGPGTRLTVL.

The gene calls are TRBV14 and TRBJ2-7, with 12 bases that match TRBD2. Per the germline V gene, CDR1 is SGHDN and CDR2 is FVKESK. The V and J ends lost 6 bases and 3 bases, in that order; junction bases with no gene match: 3. The CDR3 spans 14 residues. The CDR3 DNA follows: TGTGCCAGCAGTCGACTAGCGGGAGTCTACGAGCAGTACTTC. This encodes CASSRLAGVYEQYF. Variable domain in full (rest from reference TRBV14 and TRBJ2-7): EAGVTQFPSHSVIEKGQTVTLRCDPISGHDNLYWYRRVMGKEIKFLLHFVKESKQDESGMPNNRFLAERTGGTYSTLKVQPAELEDSGVYFCASSRLAGVYEQYFGPGTRLTVT.